The text below deals with one T cell receptor beta chain. This sample was taken from a study of T cells after posttransplantation cyclophosphamide. V dropped 5 bases and J dropped 4; count of bases not matched to a gene: 16. The CDR3 loop spans 18 amino acids. Germline V gene lookup returns CDR1 SGHVS and CDR2 FQNEAQ. Assay used: immunoSEQ multiplex PCR; TCRdb lists only in-frame clones, some missing. The sample has 11,000 or so clones; approximately 95% are singletons. The sequenced sample consisted of naive CD8+ T cells sorted from PBMCs. The rearrangement joins TRBV7-8 to TRBJ1-2; 10 bases fit TRBD1. This receptor was taken from a man younger than 45 in good health and a related stem cell transplant donor. CDR3 DNA sequence: TGTGCCAGCAGCCAACGCGGGACAGGGGAAGGTGGAACCTATGGCTACACCTTC. Protein sequence: CASSQRGTGEGGTYGYTF.